Detailed here is one T cell receptor beta chain. This record belongs to a study of T-cell reconstitution after alpha-beta-depleted transplantation in children. Library preparation (for TCRbeta) was performed with unique molecular identifiers. TCRdb used MiXCR to reprocess the PCR reads, holding one entry per CDR3 protein. The repertoire holds about 400,000 distinct CDR3 sequences, roughly 13% seen once, with 4.3% in the top ten. This sequence was found in a human donor who donated a stem cell graft to a child with Fanconi anemia. Material: PBMCs, obtained from the stem cell graft.

CDR3 in DNA: TGTGCCACAGGGGGGACAGGGGGGGGTAATGAGCAGTTCTTC. Translated: CATGGTGGGNEQFF. This sequence joins TRBV10-3 and TRBJ2-1, with TRBD1 matching 11 bases. V lost 10 bases and J lost 7; bases outside the gene matches: 9. The CDR3 has 14 amino acids. Per germline, CDR1 ENHRY and CDR2 SYGVKD.